The present entry profiles one TCR beta chain with its context. The antigen remains undetermined. The data derive from a study of cytomegalovirus exposure and HLA in healthy donors. Study-wide findings and caveats: Follow-up analysis later connected one missense variant in DCLRE1C with trimming of TCR beta V- and J-genes. Within a later analysis, the majority of CMV-associated TCR beta chains appeared HLA-restricted. Presence/absence analyses rested on an assumption that sequencing depth was roughly uniform across donors.

Researchers ran the PCR with 60 Vbeta and 13 Jbeta primers. Sequencing was performed with immunoSEQ multiplex PCR; in TCRdb, only in-frame clones are kept and a portion is missing. Of tens of thousands of clones listed, about 8% are singletons. Germline V gene lookup returns CDR1 MNHEY and CDR2 SVGAGI. CDR3 length: 15 amino acids. The chain combines TRBV6-5 with TRBJ2-5; maybe TRBD1 (5 bases). The better agreement between TRBJ2-7 and the DNA end casts doubt on the J call. The receptor comes from a man aged 45 to 65 in good health and CMV-seronegative. Material: PBMCs. The CDR3 sequence: CASSLTYDSTYEQYF. As DNA, the CDR3 is TGTGCCAGCAGTCTCACCTATGACAGTACCTACGAGCAGTACTTC.